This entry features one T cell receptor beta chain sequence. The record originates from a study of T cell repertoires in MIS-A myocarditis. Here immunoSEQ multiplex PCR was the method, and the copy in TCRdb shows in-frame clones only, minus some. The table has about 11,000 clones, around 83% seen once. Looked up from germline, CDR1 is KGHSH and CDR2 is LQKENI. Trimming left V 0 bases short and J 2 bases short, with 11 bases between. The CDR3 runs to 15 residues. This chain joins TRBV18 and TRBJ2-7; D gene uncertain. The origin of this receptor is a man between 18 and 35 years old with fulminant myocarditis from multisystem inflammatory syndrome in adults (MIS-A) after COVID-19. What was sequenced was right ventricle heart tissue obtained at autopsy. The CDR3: CASSPPSAGTYEQYF. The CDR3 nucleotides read TGTGCCAGCTCACCACCTTCGGCAGGTACCTACGAGCAGTACTTC.